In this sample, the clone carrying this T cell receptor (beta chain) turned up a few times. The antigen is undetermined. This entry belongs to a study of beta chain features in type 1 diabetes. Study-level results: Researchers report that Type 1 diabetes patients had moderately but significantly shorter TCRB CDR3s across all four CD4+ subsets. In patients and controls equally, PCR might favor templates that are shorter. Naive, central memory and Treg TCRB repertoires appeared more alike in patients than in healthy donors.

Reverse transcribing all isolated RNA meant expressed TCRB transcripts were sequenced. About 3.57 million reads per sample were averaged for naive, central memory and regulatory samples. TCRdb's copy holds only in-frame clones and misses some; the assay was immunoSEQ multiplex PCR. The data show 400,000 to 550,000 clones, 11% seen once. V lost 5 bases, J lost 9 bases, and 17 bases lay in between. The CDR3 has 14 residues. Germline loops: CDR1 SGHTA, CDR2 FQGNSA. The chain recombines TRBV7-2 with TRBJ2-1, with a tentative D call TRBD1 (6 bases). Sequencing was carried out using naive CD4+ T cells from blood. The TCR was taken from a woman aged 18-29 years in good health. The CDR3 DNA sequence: TGTGCCAGCAGCCCACCGCCAGGGGCAGGTGAGCAGTTCTTC. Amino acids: CASSPPPGAGEQFF. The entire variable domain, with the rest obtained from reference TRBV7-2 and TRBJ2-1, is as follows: GAGVSQSPSNKVTEKGKDVELRCDPISGHTALYWYRQSLGQGLEFLIYFQGNSAPDKSGLPSDRFSAERTGGSVSTLTIQRTQQEDSAVYLCASSPPPGAGEQFFGPGTRLTVL.